The present TCR beta chain was sequenced within a study of long-term antiretroviral therapy in people with HIV (dated by TCRdb to the early 2020s). General notes on the study: The earliest samples were collected approximately a decade before the 2015 WHO recommendation for immediate ART, a period when ART was typically delayed until CD4 counts fell. This retrospective serial study examined whether starting ART and sustained HIV suppression were associated with changes in the composition and diversity of the TRB repertoire in peripheral blood. From some 27 adults with confirmed HIV infection, the cohort provided 150 to 200 cryopreserved PBMC samples, gathered serially across a mean of about 6 years (range 1-12). About 40% of the 30 participants with HIV were female. No cross-contamination during QIAcube processing was seen in test extractions of a monoclonal T-cell line run alongside 33 polyclonal samples. The full study reports these points: The samples span the years 2004 to 2017, and the ART regimens used may be less effective than current regimens. Starting ART was linked to a significant rise in TRB diversity, yet even with long-term ART the diversity remained significantly lower than in transplant donor controls. Because cell numbers in pre-ART samples were limited, unsorted PBMC were profiled instead of sorted CD4+ and CD8+ T cells. Since PBMC availability was limited, sequencing covered only the TCR beta chain, with no alpha chain pairing. Narrower CDR3 length ranges were observed in HIV repertoires than in controls, and an antigen-experienced repertoire with only a slight naive shift after ART was suggested by the network structure. At every time point, the repertoire was dominated by expanded TRB clones first identified before ART initiation, although this dominance fluctuated and, in many PLHIV, declined after ART. Inferences about post-ART repertoire changes are limited because no data were available on ART adherence, viral resistance or therapy changes.

This clone has only one observation. The antigen it recognizes is unknown. Base qualities are missing; no much larger clone stands one base away. The immunoSEQ hsTCRB v3.0 assay was used at survey level resolution for TRB variable region sequencing. A depth of roughly 35,000-50,000 T-cell genomes per sample was targeted for TRB sequencing. TRB libraries were pooled and sequenced on an Illumina MiSeq using a v3 150-cycle kit. As for how the authors treated the data: Analysis of repertoires was carried out in R inside a reproducible Nextflow workflow spanning QC, data transformation and analysis. LymphoSeq2, an R package for exploring AIRR-Seq data, was used to implement custom analyses. Several samples yielding fewer than 5000 total TRB sequences were excluded, leaving more than 150 analyzed HIV repertoires. Among the 190 or so HIV repertoires that were kept, 59 were collected before ART initiation and some 130 were collected after ART initiation. Each repertoire was downsampled to 5000 TRB nucleotide sequences, and summary statistics were averaged across 100 downsampling iterations. TRB sequences were retained for analysis only if CDR3 regions of at least seven amino acids were present. Two measures captured diversity: a Shannon entropy-derived clonality score and the Gini coefficient. In the repertoire networks, any two of the top 5000 CDR3 amino acid sequences were connected whenever the two sequences differed by an edit distance of one. GLIPH2 predicted antigen specificity groups and MHC restriction for TRB CDR3 amino acid sequences. CDR3 amino acid sequences were matched against VDJdb and McPAS-TCR to flag known CMV, EBV, HIV or tissue antigen associations. Pre-ART, post-ART and control groups were compared with Wilcoxon signed-rank tests and Holm-Bonferroni correction. TCRdb re-hosts the immuneACCESS table, in-frame sequences only. Its copies lack some clones; in the studies checked, an unresolved V gene accounts for under half of them, and the cause for the rest is not known. Clone size and the V and J calls come from that table; the DNA yielded D and trimming. This sample is represented by tens of thousands of clones; about four fifths of them were singletons. 6.2% of the sample rests with the top ten.

Unmatched junction bases come to 6, with V trimmed by 1 base and J by 2 bases. Sequences SEHNR (CDR1) and FQNEAQ (CDR2) are obtained from the germline V gene (reference sequence). From the cysteine up to the phenylalanine, the CDR3 has a length of 16 residues. Solely the CDR3 DNA is kept, with 48 bases framed from the first base. To be included, a participant needed at least one PBMC sample from before ART initiation plus at least two post-ART samples. All participants with HIV were treated in the United States of America. Before DNA extraction, cryopreserved samples of about 0.95-10 million PBMC were thawed and washed. At the time of the earliest PBMC sample for each participant with HIV, ages ranged from roughly 23 to 55 years. PBMC samples were contributed by each participant from 1-4 timepoints before ART initiation and 2-8 timepoints after ART initiation, with a median of 7 samples. For every participant, serial HIV viral load, CD4+ T-cell count, ART history and demographic data were obtained. A Qiagen kit on a QIAcube was used to extract genomic DNA from unsorted PBMC, with samples processed in batches of 12.

Source: unsorted PBMCs, taken 0.4 years after starting antiretroviral therapy. This clonotype was sampled from a man in his late teens or twenties with HIV. The sequence is built from TRBV7-9 and TRBJ2-7, and 9 junctional nucleotides match TRBD2. The encoded CDR3 is CASSLETSGRTYEQYF. The nucleotide sequence reads TGTGCCAGCAGCTTAGAGACTAGCGGACGGACCTACGAGCAGTACTTC.